The 5 T cell receptor beta chains given below trace back to one sample, sequenced in a study of cytomegalovirus exposure and HLA in healthy donors. Use of 60 Vbeta and 13 Jbeta primers characterized the PCR. The table came from immunoSEQ multiplex PCR; TCRdb's copy has only in-frame clones and leaves some out. The sample contains over 100,000 clones, about 70% of which appear only once. Material: PBMCs. The receptors were gathered from a human donor in good health.

The chain recombines TRBV2 with TRBJ2-7, with 7 positions matching TRBD1. This CDR3 region has 13 residues. J was trimmed by 7 bases and V by 8 bases; bases with no gene match: 11. Germline loops: CDR1 SNHLY, CDR2 FYNNEI. This CDR3 reads CASQGQTWGEQYF. Written as DNA, the CDR3 is TGTGCCAGCCAGGGACAGACCTGGGGGGAGCAGTACTTC.

J is TRBJ1-4 and V is TRBV18; weak D call: TRBD1 (5 bases). V was trimmed by 5 bases and J by 0 bases, leaving 13 bases between them. This CDR3 contains 16 residues. The germline V gene has CDR1 KGHSH and CDR2 LQKENI. DNA for the CDR3: TGTGCCAGCTCAGCAGGGATACCCGCAACTAATGAAAAACTGTTTTTT. Protein: CASSAGIPATNEKLFF.

The CDR3 region is CASSVGQGGVYEQYF. The CDR3 bases are TGTGCCAGCAGCGTGGGCCAGGGAGGTGTGTACGAGCAGTACTTC. The V and J genes are TRBV9 and TRBJ2-7; D possibly corresponds to TRBD2 (6 bases). This CDR3 has 15 amino acids. Between the trimmed V and J ends, which lost 2 bases and 4 bases, there was a span of 16 bases. Germline CDR1 reads SGDLS; CDR2 reads YYNGEE.

The CDR3 bases are TGTGCCAGCAGTTGGAGGGGCGGGGAGCTGTTTTTT. This sequence encodes CASSWRGGELFF. This chain links TRBV6-1 with TRBJ2-2; tentative D call: TRBD2 (6 bases). The CDR3 is made up of 12 amino acids. CDR1 and CDR2 (germline): MNHNS, SASEGT. The V gene lost 5 bases and the J gene lost 7 bases, with 8 bases spanning the gap.

This clone was seen just once. The chain recombines TRBV27 with TRBJ2-3; no clear D gene. CDR3 size: 14 residues. Germline lookup yields CDR1 MNHEY and CDR2 SMNVEV (reference sequence). The ends were cut back, 2 bases at V and 0 bases at J, with 6 bases in the middle. The CDR3 region has the DNA TGTGCCAGCAGTTTAGGAGCGAGCACAGATACGCAGTATTTT. Translation gives CASSLGASTDTQYF.